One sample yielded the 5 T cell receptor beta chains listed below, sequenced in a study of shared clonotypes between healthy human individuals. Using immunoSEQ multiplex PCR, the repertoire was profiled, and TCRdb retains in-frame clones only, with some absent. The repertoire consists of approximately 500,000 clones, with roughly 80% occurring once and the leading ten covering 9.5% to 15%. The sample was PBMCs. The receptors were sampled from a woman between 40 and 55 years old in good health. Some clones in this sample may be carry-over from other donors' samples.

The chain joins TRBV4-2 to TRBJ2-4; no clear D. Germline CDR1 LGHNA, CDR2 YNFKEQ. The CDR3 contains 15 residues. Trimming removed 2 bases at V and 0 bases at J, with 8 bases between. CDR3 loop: CASSQLTLAKNIQYF. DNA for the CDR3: TGTGCCAGCAGCCAATTGACATTAGCCAAAAACATTCAGTACTTC.

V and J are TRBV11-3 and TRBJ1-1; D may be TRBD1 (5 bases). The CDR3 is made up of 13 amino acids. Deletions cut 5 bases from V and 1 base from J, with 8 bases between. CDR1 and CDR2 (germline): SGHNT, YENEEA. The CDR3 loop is CASSNDRNTEAFF. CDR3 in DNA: TGTGCCAGCAGCAACGACAGGAACACTGAAGCTTTCTTT.

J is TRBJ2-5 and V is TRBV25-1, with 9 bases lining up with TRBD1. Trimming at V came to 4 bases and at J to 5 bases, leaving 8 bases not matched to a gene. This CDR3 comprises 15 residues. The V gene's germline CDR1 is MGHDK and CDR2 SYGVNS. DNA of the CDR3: TGTGCCAGCAGTGCATACAGGGGGCGGCAGGAGACCCAGTACTTC. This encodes CASSAYRGRQETQYF.

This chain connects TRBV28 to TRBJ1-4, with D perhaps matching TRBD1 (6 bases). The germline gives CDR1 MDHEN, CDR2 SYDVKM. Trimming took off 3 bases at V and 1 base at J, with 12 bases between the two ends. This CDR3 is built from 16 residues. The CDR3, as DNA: TGTGCCAGCAGTTTCTTGGGACACCTAACTAATGAAAAACTGTTTTTT. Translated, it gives CASSFLGHLTNEKLFF. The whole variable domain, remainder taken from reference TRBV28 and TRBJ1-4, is DVKVTQSSRYLVKRTGEKVFLECVQDMDHENMFWYRQDPGLGLRLIYFSYDVKMKEKGDIPEGYSVSREKKERFSLILESASTNQTSMYLCASSFLGHLTNEKLFFGSGTQLSVL.

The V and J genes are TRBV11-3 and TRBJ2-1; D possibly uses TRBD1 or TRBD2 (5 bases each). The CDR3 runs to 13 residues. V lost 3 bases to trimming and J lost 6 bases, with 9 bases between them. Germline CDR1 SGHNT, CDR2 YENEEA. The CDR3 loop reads CASSFRGRNEQFF. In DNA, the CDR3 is TGTGCCAGCAGCTTCCGGGGCCGCAATGAGCAGTTCTTC.